A selection of T cell receptor beta chains follows, all from one sample in a study of metastatic and nonmetastatic thyroid tumors. TCRdb recomputed clones from the PCR reads via MiXCR. The sample holds approximately 32,000 clones, about 15% seen once. Material: blood. Receptor source: a male donor with papillary thyroid cancer or a benign thyroid nodule (not recorded which). Some clones in this sample may be carry-over from other donors' samples. Each CDR3 is given with its conserved first and last residue. A D gene is named only where the DNA matches it firmly.

TRBJ1-6 | TRBD1 | TRBV10-3 | CAISGDSQRGVHF
TRBJ1-2 | TRBD1 | TRBV20-1 | CSARDLRGRDGYTF
TRBJ2-7 | TRBD2 | TRBV20-1 | CSARKGTNSYEQYF
TRBJ2-2 | TRBD2 | TRBV13 | CASSWSWVSGRTNTGELFF
TRBJ2-7 | NA | TRBV6-1 | CAVGDPSYEQYF
TRBJ2-5 | NA | TRBV19 | CASSSTVMGDTQYF
TRBJ2-1 | NA | TRBV6-1 | CACSFARGWRNNEQFF
TRBJ1-6 | NA | TRBV6-1 | CANTSSYNSPIHF
TRBJ2-7 | NA | TRBV28 | CASSFRPGWNYEQYF
TRBJ2-7 | NA | TRBV12-3/TRBV12-4 | CASSSGRLAWIYEQYF
TRBJ2-7 | TRBD2 | TRBV10-2 | CASSLTSGHYEQYF
TRBJ2-7 | NA | TRBV28 | CASTLGGASYEQYF
TRBJ2-6 | NA | TRBV28 | CASSAGANVLTF
TRBJ2-7 | NA | TRBV5-1 | CSSSPSGAYTYEQYF
TRBJ2-7 | TRBD2 | TRBV4-1 | CASSQDTQRGTYEQYF
TRBJ1-4 | NA | TRBV10-3 | CAISETALTEKLFF
TRBJ2-3 | TRBD2 | TRBV5-5 | CASSRLAGGGDTQYF
TRBJ1-6 | NA | TRBV5-6 | CASSRTGNSPLHF
TRBJ1-2 | TRBD1 | TRBV19 | CAAGGYGYTF
TRBJ2-5 | TRBD1 | TRBV5-1 | CASTRGQGETQYF
TRBJ2-4 | NA | TRBV11-3 | CASSPKGDIQYF
TRBJ1-2 | NA | TRBV19 | CASSIGDEGCYTF
TRBJ1-5 | NA | TRBV7-2 | CASSPSGGLGQTQHF
TRBJ1-1 | NA | TRBV24-1 | CATSNDLNTEAFF
TRBJ1-1 | TRBD1 | TRBV5-6 | CASSLASKGATEAFF